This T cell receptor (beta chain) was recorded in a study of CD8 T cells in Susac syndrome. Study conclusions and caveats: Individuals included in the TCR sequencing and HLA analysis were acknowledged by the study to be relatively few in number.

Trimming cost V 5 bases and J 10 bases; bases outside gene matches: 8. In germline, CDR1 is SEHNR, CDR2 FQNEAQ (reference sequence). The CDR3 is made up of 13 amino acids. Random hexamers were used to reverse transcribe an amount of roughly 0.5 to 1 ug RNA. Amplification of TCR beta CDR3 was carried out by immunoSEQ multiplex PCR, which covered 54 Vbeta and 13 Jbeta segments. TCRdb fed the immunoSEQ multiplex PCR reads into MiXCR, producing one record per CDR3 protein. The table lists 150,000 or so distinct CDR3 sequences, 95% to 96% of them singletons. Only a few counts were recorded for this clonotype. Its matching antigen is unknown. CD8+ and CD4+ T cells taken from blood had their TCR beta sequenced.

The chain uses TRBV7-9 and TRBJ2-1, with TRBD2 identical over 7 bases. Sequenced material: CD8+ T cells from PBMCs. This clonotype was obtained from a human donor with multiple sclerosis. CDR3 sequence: CASSPTPGGEQFF. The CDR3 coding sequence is TGTGCCAGCAGCCCTACCCCCGGGGGGGAGCAGTTCTTC.